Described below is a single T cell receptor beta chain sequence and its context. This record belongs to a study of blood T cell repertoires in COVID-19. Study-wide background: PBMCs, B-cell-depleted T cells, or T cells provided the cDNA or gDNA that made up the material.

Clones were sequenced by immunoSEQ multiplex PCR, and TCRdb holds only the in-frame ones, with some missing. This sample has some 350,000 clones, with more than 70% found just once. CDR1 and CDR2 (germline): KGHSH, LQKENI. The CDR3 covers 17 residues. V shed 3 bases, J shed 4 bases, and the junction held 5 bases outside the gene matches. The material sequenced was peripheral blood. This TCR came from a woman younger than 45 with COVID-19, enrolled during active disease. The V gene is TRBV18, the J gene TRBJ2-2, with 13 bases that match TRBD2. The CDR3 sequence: CASSPRTSGSATGELFF. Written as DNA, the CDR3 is TGTGCCAGCTCACCGCGGACTAGCGGGAGCGCCACCGGGGAGCTGTTTTTT.